This T cell receptor beta chain was profiled in a study of T cell changes during pregnancy in multiple sclerosis. CDR1 and CDR2 (germline): MNHEY, SVGAGI. CDR3 size: 16 residues. Trimming pared 0 bases from V and 0 bases from J, leaving 9 bases between. TCRdb's copy holds only in-frame clones and misses some; the assay was immunoSEQ multiplex PCR. The profile covers about 75,000 clones, with around 90% appearing a single time and around 0.9% taken by the ten largest. This chain joins TRBV6-5 and TRBJ1-3; D is uncertain. This TCR was recovered from a female donor in good health, enrolled as a control in a pregnancy study. Sequences were derived from peripheral blood, sampled in the first trimester of pregnancy. The CDR3 sequence is CASSYSGGLSGNTIYF. CDR3 bases: TGTGCCAGCAGTTACTCAGGCGGACTCTCTGGAAACACCATATATTTT.